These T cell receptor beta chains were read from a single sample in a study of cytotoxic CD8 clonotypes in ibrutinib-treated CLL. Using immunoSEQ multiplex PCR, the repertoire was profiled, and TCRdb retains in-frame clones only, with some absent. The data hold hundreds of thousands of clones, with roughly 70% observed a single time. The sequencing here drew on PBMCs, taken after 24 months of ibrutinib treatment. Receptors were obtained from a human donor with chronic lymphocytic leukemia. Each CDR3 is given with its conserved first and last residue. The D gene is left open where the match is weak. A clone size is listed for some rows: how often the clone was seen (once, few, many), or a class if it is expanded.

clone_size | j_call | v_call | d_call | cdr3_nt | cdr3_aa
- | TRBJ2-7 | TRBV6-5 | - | TGTGCCAGCAGTCGGGTGGCTTACGAGCAGTACTTC | CASSRVAYEQYF
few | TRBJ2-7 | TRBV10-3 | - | TGTGCCATCACCGAATCAGTTTCCTACGAGCAGTACTTC | CAITESVSYEQYF
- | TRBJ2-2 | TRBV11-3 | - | TGTGCCAGCAGCTTATTGGCCTCGAGCGGGGAGCTGTTTTTT | CASSLLASSGELFF
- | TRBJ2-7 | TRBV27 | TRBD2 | TGTGCCAGCACCTCTCTGGGACTAGCGGGAGAGGAGCAGTACTTC | CASTSLGLAGEEQYF
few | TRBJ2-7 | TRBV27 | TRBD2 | TGTGCCAGCACATGGGGCCCGGGACTAGCTCCGTACGAGCAGTACTTC | CASTWGPGLAPYEQYF
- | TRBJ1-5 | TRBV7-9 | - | TGTGCCAGCAGCAGAATGGGGGGCAATCAGCCCCAGCATTTT | CASSRMGGNQPQHF
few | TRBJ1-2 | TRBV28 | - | TGTGCCAGTTCCCTGCCACTCTATGGCTACACCTTC | CASSLPLYGYTF
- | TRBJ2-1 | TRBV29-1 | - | TGCAGCGTTGAACTGAGGGACTGGGAGCAGTTCTTC | CSVELRDWEQFF
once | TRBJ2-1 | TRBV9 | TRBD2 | TGTGCCAGCAGCGTAGGGCTAGCGGGAGGCTACTCCTACAATGAGCAGTTCTTC | CASSVGLAGGYSYNEQFF
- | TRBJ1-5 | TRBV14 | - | TGTGCCAGCAGCCAAGTCGGGGGTCAGCCCCAGCATTTT | CASSQVGGQPQHF
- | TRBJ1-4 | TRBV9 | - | TGTGCCAGCAATGGGGGGGACATTGATAATGAAAAACTGTTTTTT | CASNGGDIDNEKLFF
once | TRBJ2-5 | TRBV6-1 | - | TGTGCCAGCAGTGCGGGGGTTTGGGAGACCCAGTACTTC | CASSAGVWETQYF
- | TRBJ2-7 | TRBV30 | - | TGTGCCTGGAGTGAGGGCGGTGACTTCTACGAGCAGTACTTC | CAWSEGGDFYEQYF
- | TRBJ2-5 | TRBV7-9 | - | TGTGCCGGGATGAATTGGGAGACCCAGTACTTC | CAGMNWETQYF
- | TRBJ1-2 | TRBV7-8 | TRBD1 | TGTGCCAGCAGCTTAGCGGGACAGGGGTTTTCTGGCTACACCTTC | CASSLAGQGFSGYTF
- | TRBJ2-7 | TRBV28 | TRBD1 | TGTGCCAGCAAGACCCTAGGGACAGGGAACGAGCAGTACTTC | CASKTLGTGNEQYF
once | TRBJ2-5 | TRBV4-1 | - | TGCGCCAGCAGCAGGAGTCGGAGGGCGCCCCAAGAGACCCAGTACTTC | CASSRSRRAPQETQYF
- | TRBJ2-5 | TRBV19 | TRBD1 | TGTGCCAGTAGTACAGGGGGCCCAGAGACCCAGTACTTC | CASSTGGPETQYF
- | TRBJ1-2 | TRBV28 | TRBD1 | TGTGCCAGCAGTTTAGGGACAGGGTTGGCCTATGGCTACACCTTC | CASSLGTGLAYGYTF
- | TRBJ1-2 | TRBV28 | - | TGTGCCAGCAGTCCCGGTGGGGGCTATGGCTACACCTTC | CASSPGGGYGYTF
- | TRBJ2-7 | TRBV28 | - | TGTGCCAGTGGACAGTCCTTAAAGGAGCAGTACTTC | CASGQSLKEQYF
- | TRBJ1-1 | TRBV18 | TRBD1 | TGTGCCAGCTCACCTAAGGGACAGACGGACACTGAAGCTTTCTTT | CASSPKGQTDTEAFF
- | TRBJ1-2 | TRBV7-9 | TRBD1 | TGTGCCAGCTCGCGGGGACAGATTGTCCGGGGCTACACCTTC | CASSRGQIVRGYTF
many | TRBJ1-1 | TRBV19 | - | TGTGCCAGTAGTGTTAACGACCTCACAGGACCCTTGAACACTGAAGCTTTCTTT | CASSVNDLTGPLNTEAFF
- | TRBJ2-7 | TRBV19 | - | TGTGCCAGTGGGGTTAGGGACATCCCTCAGCAGTACTTC | CASGVRDIPQQYF
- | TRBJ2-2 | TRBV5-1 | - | TGCGCCAGCAGCTGGCAGCCAACCAGTGGGGAGCTGTTTTTT | CASSWQPTSGELFF
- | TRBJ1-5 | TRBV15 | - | TGTGCCACCAGCAGAGTTGTGAAGTCCAATCAGCCCCAGCATTTT | CATSRVVKSNQPQHF
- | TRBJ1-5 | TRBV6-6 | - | TGTGCCAGCAGTTACGACCCCGGGAGTCAGCCCCAGCATTTT | CASSYDPGSQPQHF
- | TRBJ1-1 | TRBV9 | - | TGTGCCAGCAGCTCGCCGGTGAACACTGAAGCTTTCTTT | CASSSPVNTEAFF
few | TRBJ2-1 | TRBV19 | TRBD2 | TGTGCCAGTACCGGCGGGAGCTGGAATGAGCAGTTCTTC | CASTGGSWNEQFF
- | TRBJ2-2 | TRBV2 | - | TGTGCCAGCAGTCCACAGGGCACCGGGGAGCTGTTTTTT | CASSPQGTGELFF
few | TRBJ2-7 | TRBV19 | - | TGTGCCAGTAGTATAGTAAAGGGGGACGAGCAGTACTTC | CASSIVKGDEQYF
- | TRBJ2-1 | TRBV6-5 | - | TGTGCCAGCAGTTACTTCGGCCCCTACAATGAGCAGTTCTTC | CASSYFGPYNEQFF
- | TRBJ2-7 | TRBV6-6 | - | TGTGCCAGCAGTTTCATTACACCCGCCTACGAGCAGTACTTC | CASSFITPAYEQYF
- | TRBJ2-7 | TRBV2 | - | TGTGCCAGCAGTGAACCACGGCCTAGTCTCAACGAGCAGTACTTC | CASSEPRPSLNEQYF
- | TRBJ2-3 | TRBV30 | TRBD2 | TGTGCCTGGAGTGGCCTGACTAGCGGGGACACAGATACGCAGTATTTT | CAWSGLTSGDTDTQYF
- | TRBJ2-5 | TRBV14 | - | TGTGCCAGCAGCCAAGGGCATACGCAAGAGACCCAGTACTTC | CASSQGHTQETQYF
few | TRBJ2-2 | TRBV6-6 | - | TGTGCCAGTAGTGGGGGCTTGGGGGAGCTGTTTTTT | CASSGGLGELFF
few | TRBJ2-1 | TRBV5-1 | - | TGCGCCAGCAGCTTGGCTATTCTCTCCTACAATGAGCAGTTCTTC | CASSLAILSYNEQFF
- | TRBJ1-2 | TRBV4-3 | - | TGCGCCAGCAGCCACAGCACTGATACTCGATTCTATGGCTACACCTTC | CASSHSTDTRFYGYTF
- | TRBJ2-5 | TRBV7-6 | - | TGTGCCAGCAGCTCCCCGTCCGGTTCGACCCAGTACTTC | CASSSPSGSTQYF
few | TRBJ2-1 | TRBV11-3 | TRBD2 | TGTGCCAGCAGCTTAGGCGGGAGGGCCTCCTACAATGAGCAGTTCTTC | CASSLGGRASYNEQFF
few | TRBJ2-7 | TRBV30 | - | TGTGCCGCGGTGCGGGCAAGCTCCTACGAGCAGTACTTC | CAAVRASSYEQYF
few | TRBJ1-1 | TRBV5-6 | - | TGTGCCAGCAGCTTGGACCCGAACACTGAAGCTTTCTTT | CASSLDPNTEAFF